This TCR beta chain was captured by sequencing in a study of CD8 T cells in ankylosing spondylitis. General study points: Within matched ankylosing spondylitis synovial fluid, disease-linked clones were reportedly significantly enriched. Both synovial fluid and blood in reactive arthritis had previously been reported to carry some motif variants. Those disease-linked clones were CD8+; they were also relatively rare in peripheral blood. Typical of ankylosing spondylitis blood, it appeared, was a TCR beta motif of eight highly homologous variants.

Molecular-barcoded quantitative 5'-RACE produced these TCR beta libraries. MiXCR, applied by TCRdb to the 5' RACE reads, yields one record per CDR3 protein. The data show more than 300,000 distinct CDR3 sequences, with 7% to 9% seen just once and roughly 15% held by the top ten. The length of the CDR3 is 16 residues. V lost 4 bases and J 0 bases, leaving 15 bases between the germline ends. Germline V gene sequence: CDR1 SGHRS, CDR2 YFSETQ. This clonotype showed up just a few times. Its antigen is currently unknown. This sequence originates from a male donor with ankylosing spondylitis. The J gene is TRBJ2-3, the V gene TRBV5-1; perhaps TRBD2 as D (5 bases). Sequenced sample: blood, either unsorted or a sorted T cell fraction (not recorded which). CDR3 bases: TGCGCCAGCAGCGCGGTGTGGGAGAGAAGCACAGATACGCAGTATTTT. It yields the protein CASSAVWERSTDTQYF.